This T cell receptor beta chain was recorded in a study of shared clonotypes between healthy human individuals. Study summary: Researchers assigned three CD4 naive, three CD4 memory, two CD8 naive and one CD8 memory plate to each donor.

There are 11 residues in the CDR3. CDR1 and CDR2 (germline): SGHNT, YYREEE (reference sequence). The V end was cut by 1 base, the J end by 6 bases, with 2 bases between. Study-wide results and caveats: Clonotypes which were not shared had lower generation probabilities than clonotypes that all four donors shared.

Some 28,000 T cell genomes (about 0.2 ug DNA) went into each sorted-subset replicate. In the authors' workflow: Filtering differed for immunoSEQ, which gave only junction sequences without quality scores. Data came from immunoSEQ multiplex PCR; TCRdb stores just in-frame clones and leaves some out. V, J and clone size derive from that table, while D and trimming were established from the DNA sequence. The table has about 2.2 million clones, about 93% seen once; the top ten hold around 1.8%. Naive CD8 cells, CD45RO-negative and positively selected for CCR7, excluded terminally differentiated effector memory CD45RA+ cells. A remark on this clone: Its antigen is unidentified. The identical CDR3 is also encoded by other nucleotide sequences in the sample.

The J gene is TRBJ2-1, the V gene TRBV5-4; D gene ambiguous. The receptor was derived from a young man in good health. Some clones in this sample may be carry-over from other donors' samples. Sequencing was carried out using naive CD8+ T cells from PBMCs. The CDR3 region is CASSLSNEQFF. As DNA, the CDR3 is TGTGCCAGCAGCTTGTCCAATGAGCAGTTCTTC.